These 5 T cell receptor beta chains were sequenced from one sample in a study of blood T cell repertoires in COVID-19 (dated by TCRdb to the early 2020s). The library was produced with the immunoSEQ multiplex PCR assay. TCRdb took this table from immuneACCESS and kept in-frame rearrangements with V and J called. Such tables lack part of the clones; where checked against another copy, unresolved V genes explain under half of the gap, and the rest is unexplained. Across this sample there are around 220,000 clones, with 84% seen only once. The ten largest clones capture around 7.8% of the sample. Sequenced input: peripheral blood. Receptors were obtained from a woman over 75 with COVID-19, enrolled during active disease.

The chain uses TRBV4-1 and TRBJ2-7; D is possibly TRBD1 (6 bases). V was shortened by 4 bases and J by 4 bases, with 17 bases between the two germline ends. The CDR3 loop spans 15 amino acids. Germline values: CDR1 MGHRA, CDR2 YSYEKL. CDR3 residues: CASSLGQRPIYEQYF. The CDR3 DNA follows: TGCGCCAGCAGCCTTGGACAGCGGCCTATATACGAGCAGTACTTC.

The CDR3 DNA reads as TGTGCCAGCAGCGGTGGTCAGGGCGGTCCACCCCTCCACTTT. Translated: CASSGGQGGPPLHF. This chain connects TRBV9 to TRBJ1-6; D perhaps matches TRBD1 (5 bases). Looked up from germline, CDR1 is SGDLS and CDR2 is YYNGEE. This CDR3 contains 14 residues. V lost 3 bases, J lost 11 bases, and 15 bases lay in between.

The V gene is TRBV2, the J gene TRBJ2-1, with 9 bases matching TRBD1. The V gene end was trimmed by 7 bases and the J gene end by 6 bases; junction bases not matched to a gene: 10. Per germline, CDR1 SNHLY and CDR2 FYNNEI. This CDR3 spans 15 amino acids. The CDR3 DNA reads TGTGCCAGCACCTCGGGACAGGGATACGGCAATGAGCAGTTCTTC. Residues: CASTSGQGYGNEQFF.

This chain joins TRBV5-4 and TRBJ2-5; TRBD2 agrees at 8 bases. The V segment lost 0 bases and the J segment 2 bases; nucleotides outside the gene matches: 3. The CDR3 has 15 residues. Germline CDR1 and CDR2: SGHNT and YYREEE (reference sequence). The chain's CDR3 is CASSLAGGAQETQYF. In nucleotides, the CDR3 is TGTGCCAGCAGCTTGGCCGGGGGGGCTCAAGAGACCCAGTACTTC. Looking up the rest from reference TRBV5-4 and TRBJ2-5 gives the full variable domain: ETGVTQSPTHLIKTRGQQVTLRCSSQSGHNTVSWYQQALGQGPQFIFQYYREEENGRGNFPPRFSGLQFPNYSSELNVNALELDDSALYLCASSLAGGAQETQYFGPGTRLLVL.

The chain links TRBV19 to TRBJ1-1; maybe TRBD1 (5 bases). CDR1 is LNHDA, CDR2 SQIVND, per germline (reference sequence). The V gene lost 4 bases and the J gene lost 4 bases, with 13 bases spanning the gap. The CDR3 has 14 amino acids. DNA for the CDR3: TGTGCCAGTAGTAGGGGGGGTTTGGGCACTGAAGCTTTCTTT. Its translation is CASSRGGLGTEAFF.